The entry below describes one TCR beta chain. Its target is not known. Clones were sequenced by immunoSEQ multiplex PCR, and TCRdb holds only the in-frame ones, with some missing. Of over 70,000 clones in the sample, nearly 90% are singletons; the top ten hold about 0.2%. The ends were cut back, 1 base at V and 4 bases at J, with 13 bases in the middle. The CDR3 loop spans 15 amino acids. From germline, CDR1 is SGHVS and CDR2 FQNEAQ. The data belong to a study of OX40 agonist ivuxolimab in advanced cancers. Study overall: Patients were treated with intravenous ivuxolimab, dosed at 0.01 to 10 mg/kg and infused every 2 weeks.

Findings and limits, study-wide: The CD4+ and CD8+ T cells in the blood had expanded clonally by week 6 at 0.1 to 3.0 mg/kg. Among expanded peripheral T cells, antigen specificity went undetermined. Some nonresponders also had low normalized T-cell clonal expansion.

The chain is built from TRBV7-8 and TRBJ1-2; perhaps TRBD1 as D (6 bases). The receptor's source is an adult with an advanced solid tumor such as melanoma, head and neck, liver or kidney cancer. The sample here was CD4+ or CD8+ T cells sorted from blood, taken in a trial of the OX40 agonist ivuxolimab. The CDR3 nucleotides read TGTGCCAGCAGCTTAGACGGCAGGGGATTCTATGGCTACACCTTC. Residues: CASSLDGRGFYGYTF.